This TCR beta chain was recovered during a study of CD8 T cells in acute hepatitis C reinfection (dated by TCRdb to the early 2020s). Study-level background: The study profiled the TCRbeta repertoire of CD8+ T cells specific for the HCV NS3-1073 epitope during acute infection and after viral clearance. A handful of spontaneous resolvers provided paired acute and follow-up samples.

Overall study results and their limits: It was rare for CDR3 sequences to be shared with other epitopes, and exact matching may have been limited by differing sequencing approaches. Follow-up repertoires were not available for chronically infected subjects, because NS3-1073 specific cells were too rare to be sorted. NS3-1073 specific repertoires were highly diverse, with no significant diversity differences between acute resolver, follow-up resolver and acute chronic samples. More than ten public clonotypes were found regardless of outcome, and V04-02/J02-02 was used by one public clonotype. Only the TCRbeta chain was sequenced in bulk, so alphabeta pairing of public clonotypes could not be determined. TRBV04 and TRBV06 gene families were preferentially used in all groups, and this usage was not explained by overrepresentation in the naive pool.

As concerns this clone: Its specific antigen is unknown. The record has no base qualities; no much larger clone is one base away.

What the time point label conveys for this sample: naive CD8 control sorted from an acute-time-point sample. Enrolled in the Montreal Hepatitis C Cohort (HEPCO) in Canada, the donors were people who inject drugs, and these donors were followed every 3 months. A positive HCV RNA or antibody test that followed a negative test within the previous 24 weeks was the definition used for acute primary HCV infection. CD3, CD8 and CD45RO antibodies were used for surface staining, and dead cells were excluded with an aqua fixable dye. The cohort also had several subjects who developed chronic infection, defined as being HCV RNA positive at 24 weeks. Negative selection by means of the MACS CD8+ T cell Isolation Kit yielded CD8+ T cells from peripheral blood mononuclear cells recovered from cryopreservation by thawing. A BD FACSAria II cell sorter was used to sort the cells. Genomic DNA was extracted from FACS-sorted cells, and TCRbeta chain sequencing was performed through the commercial immunoSEQ service. Turning to the authors' computational methods: ImmunoSEQ Analyzer software v3.0 and R v3.5.1 were the tools used to analyze the repertoire data. Sequences containing stop codons or out-of-frame rearrangements were removed, so only productive rearrangements were analyzed. The sequencing provider supplied the Simpson diversity, Shannon entropy, CDR3 length and nucleotide addition metrics. Clonotypes were categorized by frequency as dominant, sub-dominant, low or lowest abundance, and clonotypes below 0.1% were excluded from most analyses. A CDR3 amino acid clonotype was called public if the clonotype appeared in at least two subjects at a cumulative frequency of at least 0.5%. The table was pulled from immuneACCESS by TCRdb, which kept in-frame rearrangements only. Such tables lose some clones; where checked, under half of the loss comes from unresolved V genes, and the rest has no known cause. V and J calls and clone size are given by that table; D and trimming were obtained from the DNA. Here the sample has approximately 41,000 clones; about 87% occur a single time. Roughly 0.48% of the sample is taken by the ten largest.

The germline V gene sets CDR1 to MNHEY and CDR2 to SVGAGI. The CDR3 starts with the cysteine, ends with the phenylalanine, and has 15 residues. Only CDR3 DNA is held: 45 bases, read in frame from base 1. The germline ends are 17 bases apart after V is trimmed by 6 bases and J by 3 bases. Sequenced material: naive CD8+ T cells from PBMCs. The cell subset or site tag for this specimen amounts to: sorted total naive CD45RO-negative CD8+ T cells. The chain employs TRBV6-5 and TRBJ1-2, with no reliable assignment of the D segment. This clonotype was obtained from a man aged 25-45 years with chronic hepatitis C. The CDR3 reads CASSPRPGIDYGYTF. The sequenced DNA is TGTGCCAGCAGCCCCCGCCCTGGAATCGACTATGGCTACACCTTC.